Listed below are T cell receptor beta chains from one sample, sequenced in a study of regulatory T cells in long-lasting Graves disease. MiXCR, applied by TCRdb to the multiplex PCR reads, yields one record per CDR3 protein. The table records 250,000 or so distinct CDR3 sequences, roughly a fifth of them present only once. The specimen was peripheral blood mononuclear cells (PBMCs), collected at new diagnosis, from a patient treated with antithyroid drugs. Receptors were obtained from a female donor with Graves disease. Both conserved end residues are part of each CDR3. A D gene is named only where the DNA matches it firmly. Part of the rows lack a size; the others show once, few, many or a class for expanded clones.

j_gene,v_gene,abundance,len,d_gene,CDR3nt,CDR3aa
TRBJ2-7,TRBV7-8,many,15,-,TGTGCCAGCAGCTTAATGTCTGGTGAAGCCTACGAGCAGTACTTC,CASSLMSGEAYEQYF
TRBJ2-2,TRBV6-5,many,20,-,TGTGCCAGCAGTTACTCCCGAAGGACGGACGTAGGGGGATACACCGGGGAGCTGTTTTTT,CASSYSRRTDVGGYTGELFF
TRBJ1-2,TRBV20-1,many,11,-,TGCAGTGCCCACACTCACTATGGCTACACCTTC,CSAHTHYGYTF
TRBJ2-1,TRBV7-2,many,13,TRBD1,TGTGCCAGCAGACAAGACAGGGGAGGCGAGCAGTTCTTC,CASRQDRGGEQFF
TRBJ1-2,TRBV30,many,14,-,TGTGCCTGGAGTAGCTTAACGACAGTCCTTGGCTACACCTTC,CAWSSLTTVLGYTF
TRBJ2-3,TRBV5-4,-,14,-,TGTGCCAGCAGCTTGGAATCCCGGGGAGATACGCAGTATTTT,CASSLESRGDTQYF
TRBJ1-5,TRBV19,few,15,-,TGTGCCAGTAGTCCAGACAAAACCCCAGGACAGCCCCAGCATTTT,CASSPDKTPGQPQHF
TRBJ1-5,TRBV12-3/TRBV12-4,many,13,-,TGTGCCAGCAGCCGTTCCTCAGATCAGCCCCAGCATTTT,CASSRSSDQPQHF
TRBJ1-1,TRBV28,-,15,-,TGTGCCAGCAGTTTAACCGGCGTAATGAACACTGAAGCTTTCTTT,CASSLTGVMNTEAFF
TRBJ1-5,TRBV12-3/TRBV12-4,many,15,-,TGTGCCAGCAGTTACTCAGGGTCCAGCAATCAGCCCCAGCATTTT,CASSYSGSSNQPQHF
TRBJ1-1,TRBV7-2,many,13,-,TGTGCCAGCAGCTTAGTTTCGGTCAATCGGGCTTTCTTT,CASSLVSVNRAFF
TRBJ2-5,TRBV18,many,14,-,TGTGCCAGCTCACCACAAAACACGCAAGAGACCCAGTACTTC,CASSPQNTQETQYF
TRBJ2-1,TRBV11-2,many,13,-,TGTGCCAGCAGCCCGCCCCACCACAATGAGCAGTTCTTC,CASSPPHHNEQFF
TRBJ1-1,TRBV7-3,many,16,-,TGTGCCAGCAGCGGGGATGGGGGGTTAATGAACACTGAAGCTTTCTTT,CASSGDGGLMNTEAFF
TRBJ2-7,TRBV9,few,14,TRBD2,TGTGCCAGCAGCAGACTAGCGGGAGGGCGAGAGCAGTACTTC,CASSRLAGGREQYF
TRBJ1-4,TRBV29-1,-,13,-,TGCAGCGTGCGGGTTACGACTAATGAAAAACTGTTTTTT,CSVRVTTNEKLFF
TRBJ2-6,TRBV14,few,16,-,TGTGCCAGCAGCCAAGGAATAGGCTCTGGGGCCAACGTCCTGACTTTC,CASSQGIGSGANVLTF
TRBJ2-2,TRBV3-1,many,17,TRBD1,TGTGCCAGCAGCGACTTCGGACAGGGCGCGAACACCGGGGAGCTGTTTTTT,CASSDFGQGANTGELFF
TRBJ1-6,TRBV20-1,many,15,TRBD1,TGCAGTGCTACCCGGGACAGAATCTATAATTCACCCCTCCACTTT,CSATRDRIYNSPLHF
TRBJ2-1,TRBV28,many,14,TRBD2,TGTGCCAGCAGTAGGGGACTAGCTTACAATGAGCAGTTCTTC,CASSRGLAYNEQFF
TRBJ2-7,TRBV27,many,16,-,TGTGCCAGCAGTAACCTACGCGGGACAGAAAAGGGCGAGCAGTACTTC,CASSNLRGTEKGEQYF
TRBJ1-6,TRBV11-2,many,14,-,TGTGCCAGCAGCTTGACATCGTCTAATTCACCCCTCCACTTT,CASSLTSSNSPLHF
TRBJ2-6,TRBV29-1,many,14,-,TGCAGCGTTGATAGGGACGCTGGGGCCAACGTCCTGACTTTC,CSVDRDAGANVLTF
TRBJ2-1,TRBV2,-,13,TRBD2,TGTGCCAGCAGTACTAGCGGGAGGAATGAGCAGTTCTTC,CASSTSGRNEQFF
TRBJ1-1,TRBV19,many,14,TRBD1,TGTGCCAGTAGTCCTATGACAGGGGTCACTGAAGCTTTCTTT,CASSPMTGVTEAFF
TRBJ2-4,TRBV3-1,-,18,TRBD2,TGTGCCAGCAGCCAAGATCAGGTGGGACTAACAGCCAAAAACATTCAGTACTTC,CASSQDQVGLTAKNIQYF
TRBJ2-7,TRBV5-5,many,14,-,TGTGCCAGCAGCTTACTACAGGGCTCCTACGAGCAGTACTTC,CASSLLQGSYEQYF
TRBJ2-1,TRBV7-6,many,11,-,TGTGCCAGCAGCGCAGGGAATGAGCAGTTCTTC,CASSAGNEQFF
TRBJ1-1,TRBV5-1,many,15,-,TGCGCCAGCAGTCCGGGGGGGGCTTCGAACACTGAAGCTTTCTTT,CASSPGGASNTEAFF
TRBJ1-2,TRBV5-1,-,15,TRBD1,TGCGCCAGCGGAAGGGGCACAGGGGCCTTCTATGGCTACACCTTC,CASGRGTGAFYGYTF
TRBJ2-3,TRBV11-2,-,16,TRBD1,TGTGCCAGCAGCTGGGGACAGGGGGGCTTTAGGGATACGCAGTATTTT,CASSWGQGGFRDTQYF
TRBJ2-7,TRBV27,-,16,TRBD2,TGTGCCAGCAGCCGGGCGGGGACTAGCTGGTCCTACGAGCAGTACTTC,CASSRAGTSWSYEQYF
TRBJ2-3,TRBV10-3,few,12,-,TGTGCCATCAGGGAAGGGCCAGATACGCAGTATTTT,CAIREGPDTQYF
TRBJ1-6,TRBV11-1,many,15,TRBD1,TGTGCCAGCAGCCCACGACAGGGGTGGAATTCACCCCTCCACTTT,CASSPRQGWNSPLHF
TRBJ2-7,TRBV12-3/TRBV12-4,-,13,-,TGTGCCAGCAGCCCTTGGGACTCCTACGAGCAGTACTTC,CASSPWDSYEQYF
TRBJ2-1,TRBV10-3,-,17,TRBD2,TGTGCCATCAGTGAACCGGGACTAGCGGGGGGGTACGGTGAGCAGTTCTTC,CAISEPGLAGGYGEQFF
TRBJ2-3,TRBV6-2/TRBV6-3,many,12,-,TGTGCCAGCAGCCTGACTAGAGATACGCAGTATTTT,CASSLTRDTQYF
TRBJ2-7,TRBV7-2,many,15,TRBD2,TGTGCCAGCAGCTTAGTCCCAGCGGGGGGCTACGAGCAGTACTTC,CASSLVPAGGYEQYF